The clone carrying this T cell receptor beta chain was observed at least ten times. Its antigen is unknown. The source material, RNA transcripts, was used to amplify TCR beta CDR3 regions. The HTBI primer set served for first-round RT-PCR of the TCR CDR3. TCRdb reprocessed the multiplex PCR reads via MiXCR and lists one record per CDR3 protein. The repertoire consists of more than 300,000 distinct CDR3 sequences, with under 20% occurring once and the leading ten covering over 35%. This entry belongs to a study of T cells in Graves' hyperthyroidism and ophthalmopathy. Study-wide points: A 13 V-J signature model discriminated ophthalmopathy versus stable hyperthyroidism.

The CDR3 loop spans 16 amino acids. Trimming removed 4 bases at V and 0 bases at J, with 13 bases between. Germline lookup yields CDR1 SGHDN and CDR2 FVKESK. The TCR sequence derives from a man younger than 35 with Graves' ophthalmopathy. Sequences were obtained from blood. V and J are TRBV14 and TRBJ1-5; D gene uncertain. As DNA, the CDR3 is TGTGCCAGCAGCCCGCAAGGGTTTACTAGCAATCAGCCCCAGCATTTT. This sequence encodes CASSPQGFTSNQPQHF. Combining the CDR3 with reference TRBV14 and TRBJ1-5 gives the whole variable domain EAGVTQFPSHSVIEKGQTVTLRCDPISGHDNLYWYRRVMGKEIKFLLHFVKESKQDESGMPNNRFLAERTGGTYSTLKVQPAELEDSGVYFCASSPQGFTSNQPQHFGDGTRLSIL.